The clone carrying this TCR beta chain has just a few counts. The data are from a study of cytomegalovirus exposure and HLA in healthy donors. CDR1 is MNHEY, CDR2 SMNVEV, per germline (reference sequence). Trimming took off 7 bases at V and 7 bases at J, with 13 bases between the two ends. The CDR3 covers 12 residues. 13 Jbeta primers and 60 Vbeta primers were used for the PCR. Produced via immunoSEQ multiplex PCR; TCRdb's table is partial and in-frame only. The sample has approximately 140,000 clones, around 73% seen once. The material sequenced was PBMCs. This sequence joins TRBV27 and TRBJ1-2; no firm D call. This TCR derives from a woman aged 40 to 49 in good health and CMV-seronegative. The CDR3 loop is CASKPGYGGYTF. The CDR3 nucleotides are TGTGCCAGCAAACCCGGTTACGGTGGCTACACCTTC.